This T cell receptor (beta chain) was sequenced for a study of shared clonotypes between healthy human individuals. Healthy adults negative for HIV, lacking recent acute infections or vaccinations, served as donors. Using immunoSEQ multiplex PCR, the repertoire was profiled, and TCRdb retains in-frame clones only, with some absent. The table lists over 1.4 million clones, roughly 96% of them singletons. Germline loops: CDR1 SGHRS, CDR2 YFSETQ. There are 17 residues in the CDR3. The junction had 12 bases not matched to a gene; V was cut back by 4 bases and J by 3 bases. The sequenced sample consisted of naive CD4+ T cells sorted from blood. Regarding subset: CD45RA+ positively selected. The chain joins TRBV5-1 to TRBJ2-3; TRBD2 matches 9 bases. The clonotype was recovered from a man aged 30 to 45 in good health. CDR3 nucleotides: TGCGCCAGCAGCCAGGTGGGGGCTAGCGGGACAACAGATACGCAGTATTTT. It translates to CASSQVGASGTTDTQYF.